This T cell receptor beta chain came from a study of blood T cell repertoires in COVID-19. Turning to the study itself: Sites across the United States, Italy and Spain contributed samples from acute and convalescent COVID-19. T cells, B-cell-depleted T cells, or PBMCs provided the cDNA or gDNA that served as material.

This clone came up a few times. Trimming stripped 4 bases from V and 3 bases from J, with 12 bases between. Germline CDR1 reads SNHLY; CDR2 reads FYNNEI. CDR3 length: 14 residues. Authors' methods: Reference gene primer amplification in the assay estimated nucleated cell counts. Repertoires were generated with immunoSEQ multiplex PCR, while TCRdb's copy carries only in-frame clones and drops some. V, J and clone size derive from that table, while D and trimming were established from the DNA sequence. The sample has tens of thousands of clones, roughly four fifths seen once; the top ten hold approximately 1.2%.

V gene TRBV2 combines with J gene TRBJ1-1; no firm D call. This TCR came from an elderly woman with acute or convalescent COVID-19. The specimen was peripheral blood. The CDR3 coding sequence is TGTGCCAGCAGTGCTTTGCTTTCGGACACTGAAGCTTTCTTT. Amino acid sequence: CASSALLSDTEAFF.